This TCR beta chain was identified during a study of T cell changes during pregnancy in multiple sclerosis. Trimming pared 3 bases from V and 4 bases from J, leaving 10 bases between. The CDR3 loop spans 14 amino acids. From germline, CDR1 is GTSNPN and CDR2 SVGIG (reference sequence). Assay: immunoSEQ multiplex PCR; the TCRdb copy retains only in-frame clones and omits some. This sample has some 40,000 clones; about 90% occur once, and the top ten carry around 0.5%. This sequence joins TRBV30 and TRBJ1-6, with D possibly matching TRBD1 (6 bases). Sequenced material: CD4+ T cells from peripheral blood mononuclear cells, taken in the third trimester of pregnancy. The TCR comes from a female donor in good health, enrolled as a control in a pregnancy study. The DNA of the CDR3 is TGTGCCTGGAGGGGGGCCCCATATAATTCACCCCTCCACTTT. Amino acids: CAWRGAPYNSPLHF.